The clone carrying this TCR beta chain was detected only once. The antigen is unknown. The junction does not match germline at one end; this may be a read error. This sample also contains other DNA sequences that code for the same CDR3. The CDR3 loop spans 14 amino acids. Per the germline V gene, CDR1 is SGHNT and CDR2 is YYREEE (reference sequence). The study ran its PCR with 60 Vbeta and 13 Jbeta primers. Clones were sequenced by immunoSEQ multiplex PCR, and TCRdb holds only the in-frame ones, with some missing. The top ten hold over 2.5% of the sample, which has approximately 190,000 clones, 75% to 90% seen once. This record comes from a study of cytomegalovirus exposure and HLA in healthy donors. Study-level results: Across donors, most TCRs were seen rarely, yet some public ones were widespread. Researchers reported in a later analysis that a missense DCLRE1C variant was tied to TCR beta V- and J-gene trimming.

The clonotype originates from a woman aged 50 to 60 in good health and CMV-seropositive. The source material was PBMCs. The chain uses TRBV5-4 and TRBJ2-7; 7 bases align to TRBD2. CDR3 DNA sequence: TGCGCCAGCAGCTTGCCGGGGGGAACCTACGAGCAGTACTTC. The encoded protein is CASSLPGGTYEQYF.